What follows are 7 T cell receptor beta chains derived from one specimen sequenced in a study of Graves' ophthalmopathy and Graves' hyperthyroidism. The authors amplified TCR beta CDR3 regions, and they did so from RNA transcripts for repertoire sequencing. HTBI-primed RT-PCR formed the first round, and a multiplex PCR formed the second. TCRdb analysed the multiplex PCR reads with MiXCR anew, one entry per CDR3 protein. The sample includes roughly 14,000 distinct CDR3 sequences, about 50% of them seen just once. Sequencing was performed on peripheral blood. The receptor source for this set is a woman aged 25-40 years with Graves' ophthalmopathy.

This clonotype is medium-sized in the sample. This chain connects TRBV19 to TRBJ1-1; D is unclear. The CDR3 is 13 amino acids. V was shortened by 5 bases and J by 1 base, with 8 bases between the two germline ends. Germline CDR1 is LNHDA and CDR2 is SQIVND (reference sequence). Written as DNA, the CDR3 is TGTGCCAGTAGTGGAAGGACGAACACTGAAGCTTTCTTT. This translates into CASSGRTNTEAFF.

This clonotype is labeled as medium-sized. The chain is built from TRBV6-1 and TRBJ2-7, with 7 bases matching TRBD2. The V gene's germline CDR1 is MNHNS and CDR2 SASEGT. The V segment lost 5 bases and the J segment 1 base; nucleotides outside the gene matches: 8. This CDR3 comprises 15 residues. The CDR3 DNA is TGTGCCAGCAGTCTTTCGGCCGGGGGGTCCTACGAGCAGTACGTC. Protein sequence: CASSLSAGGSYEQYV.

This clonotype has just a few counts. The rearrangement links TRBV24-1 to TRBJ2-1; D gene uncertain. The CDR3 is made up of 15 amino acids. Germline V gene lookup returns CDR1 KGHDR and CDR2 SFDVKD. Trimming left V 3 bases short and J 9 bases short, with 17 bases between. The CDR3 nucleotides are TGTGCCACCAGTGATGAGGCGGCTTTGTCCATTGAGCAGTTCTTC. Protein product: CATSDEAALSIEQFF.

There are a few counts of this clonotype. The rearrangement joins TRBV6-4 to TRBJ1-2; TRBD1 matches 8 bases. The length of the CDR3 is 14 residues. V lost 8 bases and J lost 0; bases outside the gene matches: 5. Germline CDR1 MRHNA, CDR2 SNTAGT. CDR3: CASSPGQANYGYTF. The CDR3 DNA follows: TGTGCCAGCTCTCCGGGACAGGCTAACTATGGCTACACCTTC.

The chain carries TRBV7-2 and TRBJ2-1, with a weak D call TRBD1 (6 bases). The CDR3 has 15 amino acids. Germline V CDR1 and CDR2: SGHTA, FQGNSA. Trimming cost V 1 base and J 4 bases, with 11 bases left between them. In DNA, the CDR3 is TGTACCAGCAGCTTAGAGGACAGCGCTTACAATGAGCAGTTCTTC. Translated, it gives CTSSLEDSAYNEQFF.

This clonotype was seen at least ten times. The rearrangement links TRBV18 to TRBJ1-2, with D hard to call. CDR1 and CDR2 (germline): KGHSH, LQKENI. The CDR3 has 13 residues. V lost 2 bases and J 7 bases, leaving 11 bases between the germline ends. The CDR3 protein is CASSPTSDPGYTF. CDR3 nucleotide sequence: TGTGCCAGCTCACCAACAAGTGACCCTGGCTACACCTTC.

The CDR3 loop is CASSQLTGTTYEQYF. CDR3 nucleotides: TGTGCCAGCAGCCAATTAACCGGGACTACCTACGAGCAGTACTTC. The chain links TRBV14 to TRBJ2-7; 7 positions agree with TRBD2. The CDR3 loop spans 15 amino acids. The germline CDR1 and CDR2 sequences are SGHDN and FVKESK. The J segment lost 2 bases and the V segment lost 2 bases, leaving 6 bases of the junction unmatched.